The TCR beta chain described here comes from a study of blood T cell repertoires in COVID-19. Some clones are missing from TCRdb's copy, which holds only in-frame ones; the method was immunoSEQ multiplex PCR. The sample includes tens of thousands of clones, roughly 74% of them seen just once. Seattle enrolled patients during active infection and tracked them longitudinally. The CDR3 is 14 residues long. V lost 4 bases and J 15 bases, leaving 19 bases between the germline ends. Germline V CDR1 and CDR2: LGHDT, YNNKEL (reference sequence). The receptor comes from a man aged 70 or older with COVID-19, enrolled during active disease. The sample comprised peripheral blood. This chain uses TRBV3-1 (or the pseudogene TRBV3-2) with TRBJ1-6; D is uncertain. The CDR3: CASSPRGNGRHLHF. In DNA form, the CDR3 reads TGTGCCAGCAGCCCAAGAGGGAACGGCCGGCACCTCCACTTT.